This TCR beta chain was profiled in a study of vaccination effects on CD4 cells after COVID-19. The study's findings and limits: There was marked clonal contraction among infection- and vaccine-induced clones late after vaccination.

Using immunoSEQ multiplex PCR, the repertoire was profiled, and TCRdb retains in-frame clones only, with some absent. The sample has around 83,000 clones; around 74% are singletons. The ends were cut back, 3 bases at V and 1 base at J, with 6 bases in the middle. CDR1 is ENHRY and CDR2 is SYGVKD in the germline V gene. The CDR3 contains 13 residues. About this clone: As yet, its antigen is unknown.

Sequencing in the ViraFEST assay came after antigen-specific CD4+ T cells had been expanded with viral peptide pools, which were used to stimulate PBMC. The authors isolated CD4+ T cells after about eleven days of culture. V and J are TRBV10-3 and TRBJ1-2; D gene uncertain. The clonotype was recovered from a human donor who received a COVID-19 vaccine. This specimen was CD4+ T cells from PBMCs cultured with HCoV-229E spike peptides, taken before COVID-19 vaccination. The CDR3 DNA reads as TGTGCCATCAGTGAAGGAGTTAACTATGGCTACACCTTC. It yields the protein CAISEGVNYGYTF.